This is a list of T cell receptor beta chains from one sample in a study of vaccination and CD4 T cells after COVID-19. Their target antigens are unknown. TCRdb ran MiXCR on the PCR reads and lists one entry per CDR3 protein. This repertoire shows some 20,000 distinct CDR3 sequences, 43% found once; its top ten account for about 15%. Material: CD4+ T cells from blood, cultured in vitro. Receptors were obtained from a human donor who had recovered from COVID-19. The CDR3 runs from the conserved cysteine through the conserved F or W. Size values are once, few and many counts, or a class for expanded clones, and some rows have none.

clone_size j_call v_call cdr3_aa
- TRBJ1-5 TRBV6-5 CASSSGWGNQPQHF
- TRBJ2-7 TRBV24-1 CATSDVTGGSYEQYF
once TRBJ2-7 TRBV27 CASRKGTEAGVREQYF
few TRBJ1-4 TRBV7-9 CASSSWGPGGIGEKLFF
- TRBJ2-3 TRBV2 CASSEGAAWDTQYF
- TRBJ2-3 TRBV20-1 CSASGTSGGADPDTQYF
- TRBJ2-6 TRBV5-3 CARSLRKEPTSGANVLTF
- TRBJ1-2 TRBV7-2 CASSLVGSSDDTF
- TRBJ1-1 TRBV9 CASSPQEWAGNTEAFF
- TRBJ2-3 TRBV5-4 CASSGSLAQSTDTQYF
- TRBJ1-6 TRBV7-2 CASSPASGAALHF
- TRBJ1-6 TRBV11-3 CASSSSGTGSVPLHF
- TRBJ2-1 TRBV21-1 CASSKGCTQGIYNEQFF
few TRBJ2-5 TRBV6-2/TRBV6-3 CASSSSWGAGKTQYF
- TRBJ1-2 TRBV5-3 CAVPPGRGYTF